Presented here are 9 T cell receptor beta chains from one specimen sequenced in a study of a mutant IDH1 vaccine in newly diagnosed glioma. The time point is: week 5, during vaccination. The vaccine gave 300 ug of a 20-mer mutant IDH1 peptide subcutaneously per dose. These receptors lack a known antigen. The table came from immunoSEQ multiplex PCR; TCRdb's copy has only in-frame clones and leaves some out. The table shows 39,000 or so clones, with around 78% occurring only once. The input for sequencing was PBMCs, taken from a glioma patient whose treatment included an IDH1 peptide vaccine. The receptor source for this set is a man aged 35 to 55 with glioma.

The rearrangement uses TRBV9 and TRBJ2-5; tentative D call: TRBD2 (6 bases). Trimming took 0 bases from V and 0 from J, leaving 12 bases between them. CDR1 and CDR2 (germline): SGDLS, YYNGEE. The CDR3 is 16 residues long. In nucleotides, the CDR3 is TGTGCCAGCAGCGTAGGGGGCGGGGCCAACCAAGAGACCCAGTACTTC. This encodes CASSVGGGANQETQYF. Variable domain in full (rest from reference TRBV9 and TRBJ2-5): DSGVTQTPKHLITATGQRVTLRCSPRSGDLSVYWYQQSLDQGLQFLIQYYNGEERAKGNILERFSAQQFPDLHSELNLSSLELGDSALYFCASSVGGGANQETQYFGPGTRLLVL.

This chain joins TRBV7-2 and TRBJ1-6; D gene ambiguous. The germline V gene encodes CDR1 SGHTA and CDR2 FQGNSA. This CDR3 spans 17 amino acids. Trimming cost V 1 base and J 3 bases, with 13 bases left between them. The CDR3 region is CASSLERAGSYNSPLHF. CDR3 coding DNA: TGTGCCAGCAGCTTAGAGCGGGCAGGCAGCTATAATTCACCCCTCCACTTT.

This sequence joins TRBV5-1 and TRBJ2-7; 7 nucleotides align to TRBD1. The CDR3 length is 13 residues. Germline trimming cut 5 bases from V and 5 bases from J; bases unmatched to any gene: 7. CDR1 SGHRS and CDR2 YFSETQ come from the germline V gene. The CDR3 DNA follows: TGCGCCAGCAGAACTGGGGACAGCCACGAGCAGTACTTC. The encoded protein is CASRTGDSHEQYF.

The chain couples TRBV2 to TRBJ2-3; 11 bases agree with TRBD2. V dropped 8 bases and J dropped 0; count of bases not matched to a gene: 4. The CDR3 extends over 15 amino acids. Germline CDR1 is SNHLY and CDR2 is FYNNEI. The CDR3 sequence: CASLTSGKSTDTQYF. CDR3 bases: TGTGCCAGCCTGACTAGCGGGAAAAGCACAGATACGCAGTATTTT.

The chain couples TRBV6-1 to TRBJ2-6; tentative D call: TRBD2 (5 bases). The CDR3 has 17 residues. Trimming pared 2 bases from V and 1 base from J, leaving 12 bases between. The V gene's germline CDR1 is MNHNS and CDR2 SASEGT. Here the CDR3 reads CASSESEGKSGANVLTF. CDR3 in DNA: TGTGCCAGCAGTGAATCCGAGGGAAAATCTGGGGCCAACGTCCTGACTTTC.

V is TRBV2 and J is TRBJ1-1; D unresolved. This CDR3 is built from 14 residues. Deletions cut 10 bases from V and 3 bases from J, with 18 bases between. In germline, CDR1 is SNHLY, CDR2 FYNNEI. The DNA of the CDR3 is TGTGCCACCCCGGCCGGGCGCCAGGACACTGAAGCTTTCTTT. It yields the protein CATPAGRQDTEAFF.

The CDR3 region has the DNA TGTGCCAGCTCATTCGAACAGGGGTCTGACTATGGCTACACCTTC. Translating gives CASSFEQGSDYGYTF. V is TRBV18 and J is TRBJ1-2, with 7 nucleotides matching TRBD1. Trimming removed 5 bases from V and 3 bases from J; junction bases left unmatched: 9. CDR3 length: 15 amino acids. The germline V gene has CDR1 KGHSH and CDR2 LQKENI.

V usage is TRBV25-1 and J usage is TRBJ1-4; possible D gene TRBD1, 6 bases. The ends were cut back, 0 bases at V and 3 bases at J, with 14 bases in the middle. The CDR3 runs to 17 residues. The germline V gene has CDR1 MGHDK and CDR2 SYGVNS. DNA for the CDR3: TGTGCCAGCAGTGAATACATTGGCGGGGGCTCTAATGAAAAACTGTTTTTT. As protein: CASSEYIGGGSNEKLFF.

In DNA, the CDR3 is TGTGCCAGCCGGGACAGGAGAGTTTCTAGCACAGATACGCAGTATTTT. Encoded protein: CASRDRRVSSTDTQYF. This chain connects TRBV2 to TRBJ2-3; 8 positions match TRBD1. The CDR3 length is 16 residues. Germline V gene data show CDR1 as SNHLY and CDR2 as FYNNEI. V was clipped by 8 bases and J by 0 bases; unmatched bases: 10.